This T cell receptor (beta chain) comes out of a study of beta chain features in type 1 diabetes (dated by TCRdb to between 2018 and 2020). With regard to the full study: No differences in mean age, gender distribution, total cell number or subset yield were found between patients and healthy donors. Regulatory and stem cell-like memory subsets were obtained from only 8 patients and roughly 8 healthy donors, while naive and central memory subsets were obtained from all 28 donors. The study compared TCRB repertoires of sorted circulating CD4+ T cell subsets between recently diagnosed type 1 diabetes patients and matched healthy donors. A total of approximately 110,000,000 sorted cells were examined across all samples, and a strong correlation was observed between cell number per subset and RNA yield.

The entire amount of isolated RNA was reverse transcribed using the High Capacity cDNA Reverse Transcription Kit, so the sequenced TCRB transcripts were expressed ones. Deep immunoSEQ sequencing was performed on naive, central memory and regulatory T cell samples, with an average of around 3.4 million total reads per sample. After sorted cells were lysed in RLT buffer, RNA was extracted with DNase-treated RNeasy Micro or Mini kits, with the choice depending on cell number. To prevent cross-contamination, each cell subset was processed individually, whereas patient and healthy donor samples were processed jointly. Using the immunoSEQ multiplex PCR, TCRB sequences were amplified from cDNA into 87-bp fragments spanning the CDR3 region. The amplicons were sequenced using the Illumina HiSeq platform. On the authors' methods: PCR bias was computationally corrected using synthetic template baselines, reads within Hamming distance 2 were collapsed, and singletons that could not be merged were discarded. Reads were aligned against IMGT so that V, D and J genes, CDR3 length and insertions or deletions at six rearrangement sites could be assigned. Within each subset, clonotype counts were normalized to sorted cell number, after which true diversity and Gini coefficients were computed with the tcR R package. The overlap coefficient, calculated on TCRB nucleotide sequences, was used to quantify repertoire sharing. Out-of-frame TCRB sequences from naive cells were analyzed to stand in for the pre-selection repertoire. In TCRdb, the immuneACCESS table is reduced to in-frame sequences with V and J assigned. These tables do not hold every clone; where another copy was compared, an unresolved V gene accounts for under half, and the others remain unexplained. V, J and clone size derive from that table, while D and trimming were established from the DNA sequence. The sample table records about 700,000 clones; about an eighth of these occur just once. 0.02% to 0.025% of the sample is taken by the ten largest.

Each donor gave one peripheral blood draw, about 100 mL on average, collected into heparinised tubes. A BD FACSAria II was used to sort naive, central memory, regulatory and stem cell-like memory CD4+ T cells with a panel that included CD45RO, CCR7, CD25, CD127, CD95 and CD27. Purity was above 95% for every sorted population. Right away, PBMCs were isolated by Lymphoprep density gradient centrifugation and were stained directly, with no culture step. Samples were stained and sorted in pairs, with one healthy donor and one patient per experiment, so that batch effects were minimized. Via the germline V gene, CDR1 is SNHLY and CDR2 FYNNEI. The CDR3 has 15 amino acids, counting the end cysteine and phenylalanine. The entry retains the CDR3 DNA only, 45 bases that are in frame from base 1. Here V drops 8 bases and J drops 3 bases, and the junction holds 8 bases not matched to any gene. This clone was picked up a small number of times. Its target antigen remains unknown. The input lacks base qualities; no much larger clone sits a single base away.

On the study overall, not on this receptor specifically: Fewer insertions and more nucleotide deletions at VDJ recombination sites were observed in patients with type 1 diabetes, implying thymic rearrangement abnormalities. Because cDNA was sequenced instead of genomic DNA, highly expressing activated cells could be over-represented, though the groups showed no difference in activation or CD3 levels. HLA sub-analyses involved small numbers of individuals, so any influence of HLA type on TCRB rearrangement remained unresolved. Naive, central memory and regulatory TCRB repertoires appeared more similar among patients than among healthy donors. In all four CD4+ subsets, TCRB CDR3 length was moderately but significantly shorter in type 1 diabetes patients. Shorter templates might be favored by PCR, yet because patient and control samples were amplified and corrected together, any such skew would affect both groups equally.

The TCR was taken from a man aged 18 to 30 with type 1 diabetes. What was sequenced was naive CD4+ T cells from blood. The intended sense of this specimen's cell subset or site label: true naive CD4+ T cells. Recombination linked TRBV2 to TRBJ2-1; 9 bases in the middle match TRBD1. The CDR3 amino acid sequence is: CASRGTDRGYNEQFF. The DNA reads as follows: TGTGCCAGCCGAGGGACGGACAGGGGCTACAATGAGCAGTTCTTC.